This T cell receptor (beta chain) was documented in a study of blood T cells in healthy people across ages. The germline CDR1 and CDR2 sequences are DFQATT and SNEGSKA (reference sequence). The CDR3 totals 14 residues. V lost 5 bases and J lost 0, with 13 bases in between. A second PCR of 7 to 11 cycles used a sample-barcoded 5' primer and a J-beta primer mix. TCRdb fed the 5' RACE reads into MiXCR, producing one record per CDR3 protein. The sample includes around 900,000 distinct CDR3 sequences, 29% of them seen just once. This receptor was identified in a woman at least 80 years old in good health. V is TRBV20-1 and J is TRBJ1-1, with D perhaps TRBD1 (5 bases). The sample comprised blood. The chain's CDR3 is CSAPSARVNTEAFF. DNA for the CDR3: TGCAGTGCTCCTAGCGCCAGGGTGAACACTGAAGCTTTCTTT.